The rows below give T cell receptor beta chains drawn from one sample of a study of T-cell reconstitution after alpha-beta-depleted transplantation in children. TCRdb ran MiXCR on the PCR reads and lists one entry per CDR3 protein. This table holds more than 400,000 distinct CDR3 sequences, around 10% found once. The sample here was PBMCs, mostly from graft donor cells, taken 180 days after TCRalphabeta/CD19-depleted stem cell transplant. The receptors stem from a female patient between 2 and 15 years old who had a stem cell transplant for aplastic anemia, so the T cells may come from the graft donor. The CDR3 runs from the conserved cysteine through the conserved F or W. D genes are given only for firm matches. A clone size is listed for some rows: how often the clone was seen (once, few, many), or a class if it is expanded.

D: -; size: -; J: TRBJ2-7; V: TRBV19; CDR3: CASSIGRRNYEQYF; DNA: TGTGCCAGTAGTATAGGTCGGAGAAACTACGAGCAGTACTTC
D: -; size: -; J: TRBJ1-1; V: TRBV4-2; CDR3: CASSQALIGTRTENTEAFF; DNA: TGTGCCAGCAGCCAAGCTCTAATAGGGACAAGGACAGAGAACACTGAAGCTTTCTTT
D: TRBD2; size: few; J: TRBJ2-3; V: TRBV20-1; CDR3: CSARDGLAGAADTQYF; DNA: TGCAGTGCTAGAGACGGGCTAGCGGGAGCGGCAGATACGCAGTATTTT
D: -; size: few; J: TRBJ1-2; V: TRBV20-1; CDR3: CSAKKGGGYTF; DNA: TGCAGTGCTAAAAAGGGCGGGGGCTACACCTTC
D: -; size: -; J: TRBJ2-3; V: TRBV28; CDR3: CASSPSREVGTDTQYF; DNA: TGTGCCAGCAGTCCATCCAGGGAGGTGGGCACAGATACGCAGTATTTT
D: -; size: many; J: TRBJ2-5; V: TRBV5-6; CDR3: CASSLTGRATQETQYF; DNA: TGTGCCAGCAGCTTGACAGGACGGGCGACTCAAGAGACCCAGTACTTC
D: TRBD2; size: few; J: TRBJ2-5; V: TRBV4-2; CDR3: CASSRGLAGGYLQETQYF; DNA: TGTGCCAGCAGCCGTGGACTAGCGGGAGGTTATCTCCAAGAGACCCAGTACTTC
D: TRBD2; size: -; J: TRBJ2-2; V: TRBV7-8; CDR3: CASSLAWSGGRFGIGELFF; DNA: TGTGCCAGCAGCTTAGCTTGGAGTGGCGGGAGGTTTGGCATCGGGGAGCTGTTTTTT
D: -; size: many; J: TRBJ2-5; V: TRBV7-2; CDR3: CASSLGPQGGETQYF; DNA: TGTGCCAGCAGCTTAGGTCCACAGGGTGGGGAGACCCAGTACTTC
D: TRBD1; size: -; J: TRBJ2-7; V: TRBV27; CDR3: CASSSRGQGGEQYF; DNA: TGTGCCAGCAGTTCCCGTGGACAGGGAGGTGAGCAGTACTTC
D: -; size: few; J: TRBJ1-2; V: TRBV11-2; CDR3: CASSVDSLIGYTF; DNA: TGTGCCAGCAGCGTCGACAGCCTAATAGGCTACACCTTC
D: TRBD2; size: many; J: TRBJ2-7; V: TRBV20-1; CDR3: CSARLAGVLHEQYF; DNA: TGCAGTGCTAGACTAGCGGGAGTTCTCCACGAGCAGTACTTC
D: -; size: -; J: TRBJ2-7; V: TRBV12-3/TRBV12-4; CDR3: CASSLYGGGEQYF; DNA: TGTGCCAGCAGTTTATACGGGGGAGGCGAGCAGTACTTC
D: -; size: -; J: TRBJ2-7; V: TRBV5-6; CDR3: CASSPPRFPYEQYF; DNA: TGTGCCAGCAGCCCCCCAAGATTTCCCTACGAGCAGTACTTC
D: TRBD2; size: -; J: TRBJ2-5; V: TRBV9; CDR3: CASSGGLAGSKTQYF; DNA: TGTGCCAGCAGCGGGGGACTAGCGGGATCCAAGACCCAGTACTTC
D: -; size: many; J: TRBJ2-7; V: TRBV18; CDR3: CASSPGQGDFEQYF; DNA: TGTGCCAGCTCACCTGGGCAGGGGGACTTCGAGCAGTACTTC
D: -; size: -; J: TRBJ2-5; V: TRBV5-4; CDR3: CASSSQEFRETQYF; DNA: TGTGCCAGCAGCAGTCAAGAATTTCGAGAGACCCAGTACTTC
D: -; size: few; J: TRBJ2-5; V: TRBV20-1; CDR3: CSARAQQGGPQETQYF; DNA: TGCAGTGCTAGAGCCCAGCAGGGGGGCCCTCAAGAGACCCAGTACTTC
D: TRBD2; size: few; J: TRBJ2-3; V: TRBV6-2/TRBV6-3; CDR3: CASSYWMSGSSADTQYF; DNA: TGTGCCAGCAGTTACTGGATGAGCGGGAGCTCCGCAGATACGCAGTATTTT
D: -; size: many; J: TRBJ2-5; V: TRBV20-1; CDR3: CSAGESVGTQYF; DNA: TGCAGTGCCGGCGAGTCGGTCGGGACCCAGTACTTC
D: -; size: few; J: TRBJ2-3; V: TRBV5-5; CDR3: CASSLGLPGAAQYF; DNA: TGTGCCAGCAGCTTAGGACTCCCAGGCGCTGCGCAGTATTTT
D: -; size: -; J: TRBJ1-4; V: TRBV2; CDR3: CATTRGTNEKLFF; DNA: TGTGCCACCACTAGGGGGACTAATGAAAAACTGTTTTTT
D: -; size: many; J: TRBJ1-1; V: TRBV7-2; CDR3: CASSLDGQNTEAFF; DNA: TGTGCCAGCAGCTTAGACGGGCAGAACACTGAAGCTTTCTTT
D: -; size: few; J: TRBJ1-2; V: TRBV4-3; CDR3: CASSHSSRGPYGYTF; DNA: TGCGCCAGCAGCCATTCCTCGCGGGGGCCCTATGGCTACACCTTC